This T cell receptor (beta chain) was recorded in a study of breast tumors, draining lymph nodes, adjacent tissues. Notes on the study in general: Tumor repertoires ranked between lymph nodes and nontumor tissue in diversity, with V and J gene preferences. Compared with basal-like, luminal-like tumors shared significantly more repertoire with nontumor tissue.

The V gene's germline CDR1 is SGHNT and CDR2 YENEEA. Deletions cut 5 bases from V and 4 bases from J, with 11 bases between. CDR3 size: 13 residues. This clonotype appeared many times. Its specificity is unknown. Each CDR3 protein gets one entry after TCRdb re-called the multiplex PCR reads with MiXCR. The sample holds 290,000 or so distinct CDR3 sequences, 30% to 35% seen once. The lymph nodes were axillary draining lymph nodes from breast cancer patients. The sequence was obtained from a female donor with breast cancer. Some clones in this sample may be carry-over from other donors' samples. The specimen sequenced was axillary lymph node tissue. V gene TRBV11-3 combines with J gene TRBJ1-2; D unclear. CDR3 amino acids: CASSQDGLYGYTF. For the CDR3, the DNA is TGTGCCAGCAGCCAAGACGGCCTCTATGGCTACACCTTC.